These 23 T cell receptor beta chains originate from one sample sequenced in a study of T cell clonality in common variable immunodeficiency. The assay was immunoSEQ multiplex PCR, and TCRdb's table has in-frame clones only and misses some. The table lists about 34,000 clones, with no singletons. The sample was peripheral blood mononuclear cells. The receptors stem from a person aged 18 to 75 in good health.

In this sample, this clone turned up a few times. The read ends 3 residues before the CDR3 terminus; that terminus is restored from the germline J gene. This chain connects TRBV5-1 to TRBJ2-3; 8 positions agree with TRBD2. This CDR3 region has 15 residues. Looked up from germline, CDR1 is SGHRS and CDR2 is YFSETQ. V trimming: 1 base; J trimming: 4 bases; junction bases outside the gene matches: 5. Partial CDR3 DNA: TGCGCCAGCAGCTTGACTAGCGGACCATCAGATACG. Amino acids: CASSLTSGPSDT. The complete CDR3 sequence is CASSLTSGPSDTQYF. Combining the CDR3 with reference TRBV5-1 and TRBJ2-3 gives the whole variable domain KAGVTQTPRYLIKTRGQQVTLSCSPISGHRSVSWYQQTPGQGLQFLFEYFSETQRNKGNFPGRFSGRQFSNSRSEMNVSTLELGDSALYLCASSLTSGPSDTQYFGPGTRLTVL.

In this sample, this clone turned up a few times. A read error may explain this, as a much larger clone is one base away. The read gets to within 3 residues of the CDR3 end, and the germline J gene fills in the rest. Other DNA sequences in the sample encode the same CDR3. V and J are TRBV7-9 and TRBJ2-2, with a tentative D call TRBD2 (5 bases). The CDR3 runs 15 residues. Germline loops: CDR1 SEHNR, CDR2 FQNEAQ (reference sequence). The sequenced CDR3 bases are TGCGCCAGCAGCTTAGCGTCACGGCGGTCCGGGGAG. Its translation is CASSLASRRSGE. In full, the CDR3 is CASSLASRRSGELFF.

This clone was detected ten times or more. From the germline J gene comes the end of the CDR3, since the read stops 3 residues before it. The chain links TRBV18 to TRBJ1-4, with 9 positions matching TRBD1. The junction had 7 bases not matched to a gene; V was cut back by 3 bases and J by 8 bases. The V gene's germline CDR1 is KGHSH and CDR2 LQKENI. This CDR3 contains 15 residues. CDR3 in amino acids: CASSPPGTGREKLFF. Partial CDR3 DNA: TGTGCCAGCTCACCCCCCGGGACAGGGAGGGAAAAA. Full variable domain (remainder filled in from reference TRBV18 and TRBJ1-4): NAGVMQNPRHLVRRRGQEARLRCSPMKGHSHVYWYRQLPEEGLKFMVYLQKENIIDESGMPKERFSAEFPKEGPSILRIQQVVRGDSAAYFCASSPPGTGREKLFFGSGTQLSVL.

Ten or more counts support this clone. The read ends 3 residues early relative to the CDR3; the germline J gene fills the gap. V is TRBV2 and J is TRBJ1-2, with 8 nucleotides matching TRBD1. Germline V CDR1 and CDR2: SNHLY, FYNNEI. The CDR3 has 13 amino acids. Losses at the gene ends were 6 bases for V and 2 bases for J; bases not matched to a gene: 2. The CDR3 loop is CASSGTGNYGYTF. The sequenced part of the CDR3 DNA is TGTGCCAGCAGCGGGACAGGCAACTATGGC.

This clone has ten or more counts. The CDR3 end is not reached by the read, which stops 3 residues before it; the germline J gene fills it in. V and J are TRBV30 and TRBJ1-5, with TRBD1 matching 7 bases. This CDR3 spans 14 amino acids. Germline V gives CDR1 GTSNPN, CDR2 SVGIG (reference sequence). The ends lost 2 bases at V and 4 bases at J; junction bases unmatched: 5. CDR3 DNA (partial): TGTGCCTGGAGTTCCGGGACAGCGAATCAGCCC. Protein product: CAWSSGTANQP. The CDR3 reads in full as CAWSSGTANQPQHF.

This clone was counted many times. CDR3 bases read: TGTGCCAGCAGGCCCTCGACAGGGCCAAACACTGAA. This translates into CASRPSTGPNTE. The entire CDR3 protein is CASRPSTGPNTEAFF. The chain joins TRBV28 to TRBJ1-1; 7 bases fit TRBD1. The observed sequence ends 3 residues before the CDR3 terminus, with the missing tail filled in from the germline J gene. Germline V gives CDR1 MDHEN, CDR2 SYDVKM. The junction had 9 bases not matched to a gene; V was cut back by 6 bases and J by 2 bases. The CDR3 has 15 amino acids.

This clone has a count of ten or more. The part of the CDR3 DNA that was read is TGTGCCAGCAGCCCCGAGTATTCGGGGTTCGGC. Its translation: CASSPEYSGFG. The CDR3, in full, reads CASSPEYSGFGYTF. The chain links TRBV11-2 to TRBJ1-2; D not resolved. The missing CDR3 end, 3 residues past where the read stops, is filled in from the germline J gene. CDR1 SGHAT and CDR2 FQNNGV come from the germline V gene. CDR3 size: 14 residues.

This clone was counted ten times or more. The sequenced fragment ends 3 residues before the CDR3 boundary, so the rest is inferred from the germline J gene. V gene TRBV11-2 combines with J gene TRBJ2-1; D perhaps matches TRBD1 (6 bases). The CDR3 is made up of 15 amino acids. Between the trimmed V and J ends, which lost 3 bases and 0 bases, there was a span of 9 bases. CDR1 is SGHAT, CDR2 FQNNGV, per germline. CDR3 DNA (partial): TGTGCCAGCAGCTTGGCAGGGGTCTCCTACAATGAG. Encoded protein: CASSLAGVSYNE. The entire CDR3 protein is CASSLAGVSYNEQFF.

This clone was seen a few times. The CDR3 extends 3 residues past the end of the read, so its final part is completed from the germline J gene. The chain carries TRBV2 and TRBJ1-6; the D is unclear. Germline V lookup: CDR1 SNHLY, CDR2 FYNNEI. V lost 4 bases, J lost 9 bases, and 10 bases lay in between. The CDR3 has 13 residues. CDR3 bases read: TGTGCCAGCAGTGTAAGCGAAAGTTCACCC. Its translation: CASSVSESSP. The CDR3 reads in full as CASSVSESSPLHF.

This clone has ten or more counts. Mismatch with germline at one junction end may stem from a read error. Sequencing ends 3 residues short of the CDR3 end; the germline J gene provides the rest. This chain links TRBV6-4 with TRBJ2-2, with 10 bases aligning to TRBD1. The CDR3 extends over 15 amino acids. Germline V gene lookup returns CDR1 MRHNA and CDR2 SNTAGT. The CDR3 loop is CASSDGTGDTGELFF. The DNA read from the CDR3 is TGTGCTAGCAGTGACGGGACAGGGGACACCGGGGAG.

This clone has at least ten counts. The CDR3 end is not reached by the read, which stops 3 residues before it; the germline J gene fills it in. V gene TRBV20-1 combines with J gene TRBJ1-6; D unresolved. CDR3 length equals 15 residues. V lost 5 bases and J 0 bases, leaving 11 bases between the germline ends. CDR1 and CDR2 from the germline V gene are DFQATT and SNEGSKA (reference sequence). The CDR3 sequence: CSAAQESSYNSPLHF. The covered CDR3 bases are TGCAGTGCTGCCCAGGAGAGCTCCTATAATTCACCC.

This clone has at least ten counts. CDR3 sequence: CASSPPDTGSYSNQPQHF. The CDR3 bases that were read are TGTGCCAGCTCACCGCCAGATACAGGGTCCTATAGCAATCAGCCC. The V and J genes are TRBV18 and TRBJ1-5; TRBD1 is a possible D gene (6 bases). The CDR3 end falls 3 residues outside the read, so it is completed with the germline J gene. The CDR3 runs to 18 residues. Per germline, CDR1 KGHSH and CDR2 LQKENI. The V end lost 3 bases, the J end lost 0 bases, and 18 bases lay between the germline ends.

In this sample, this clone turned up many times. The read halts 3 residues ahead of the CDR3 end, with the missing end drawn from the germline J gene. The rearrangement links TRBV30 to TRBJ2-5; D is ambiguous. Between the trimmed V and J ends, which lost 4 bases and 1 base, there was a span of 4 bases. Germline CDR1 and CDR2: GTSNPN and SVGIG (reference sequence). The length of the CDR3 is 11 residues. The CDR3 DNA, read in part, is TGTGCCTGGACCCGCCAAGAGACC. Protein: CAWTRQET. The entire CDR3 reads CAWTRQETQYF.

The sample holds many counts of this clone. The sequenced part of the CDR3 DNA is TGCAGTGCTAGAGATATGAGCGGACAAGAGACC. This encodes CSARDMSGQET. The whole CDR3 protein is CSARDMSGQETQYF. The chain couples TRBV20-1 to TRBJ2-5; a possible D gene is TRBD2 (5 bases). The read finishes 3 residues shy of the CDR3 end, and the germline J gene is used to complete it. Germline CDR1 is DFQATT and CDR2 is SNEGSKA (reference sequence). Trimming stripped 0 bases from V and 2 bases from J, with 10 bases between. The CDR3 covers 14 residues.

This clone was recorded many times. The read terminates 3 residues ahead of where the CDR3 ends, so the germline J gene completes it. The rearrangement joins TRBV7-9 to TRBJ1-1; perhaps TRBD1 as D (5 bases). V was pared by 5 bases and J by 3 bases, with 13 bases between. Looked up from germline, CDR1 is SEHNR and CDR2 is FQNEAQ (reference sequence). This CDR3 comprises 14 residues. The CDR3 bases that were read are TGTGCCAGCAGCCCGAGGGGATGGGACACTGAA. Its translation is CASSPRGWDTE. The entire CDR3 reads CASSPRGWDTEAFF.

This clone occurred many times. The read halts 3 residues ahead of the CDR3 end, with the missing end drawn from the germline J gene. V and J are TRBV10-3 and TRBJ2-1; 9 bases fit TRBD2. Germline CDR1 reads ENHRY; CDR2 reads SYGVKD. V lost 0 bases to trimming and J lost 7 bases; unmatched junction nucleotides: 10. CDR3 length: 17 residues. This CDR3 is CAISESKMAGGPNEQFF. CDR3 DNA, as far as it was read: TGTGCCATCAGTGAGTCGAAAATGGCGGGAGGGCCAAATGAG.

This clone was counted ten times or more. The read comes to an end 3 residues before the CDR3 does, leaving the germline J gene to fill in the end. The V call is TRBV9, the J call TRBJ2-3, with 7 bases matching TRBD2. CDR1 is SGDLS and CDR2 is YYNGEE in the germline V gene. V gave up 3 bases and J gave up 5 bases; unmatched junction bases: 3. The CDR3 length is 13 residues. The CDR3 region is CASSAIAGDTQYF. Partial CDR3 DNA: TGTGCCAGCAGCGCTATAGCGGGAGATACG.

A few counts support this clone. Coverage ceases 3 residues before the CDR3 finishes, and the germline J gene fills in the end. This chain links TRBV20-1 with TRBJ2-7, with TRBD1 matching over 7 bases. The CDR3 contains 12 residues. J lost 6 bases, V lost 3 bases, and 5 bases had no gene match. Germline V gene data show CDR1 as DFQATT and CDR2 as SNEGSKA (reference sequence). The CDR3: CSASRQGAEQYF. The sequenced CDR3 bases are TGCAGTGCTAGCCGACAGGGCGCCGAG.

This clone was observed at least ten times. The read ends 3 residues early relative to the CDR3; the germline J gene fills the gap. V is TRBV7-9 and J is TRBJ2-1; possible D gene TRBD1, 6 bases. Deletions cut 0 bases from V and 7 bases from J, with 10 bases between. The CDR3 runs to 14 residues. Germline V gene data show CDR1 as SEHNR and CDR2 as FQNEAQ (reference sequence). The CDR3 protein is CASSLARRGNEQFF. The CDR3 bases that were read are TGTGCCAGCAGCTTAGCGCGTAGGGGGAATGAG.

This clone was picked up many times. The CDR3 DNA, read in part, is TGTGCCAGCAGCTTAGCTCCAACAGGGGGTAATTCACCC. It encodes CASSLAPTGGNSP. The complete CDR3 protein is CASSLAPTGGNSPLHF. The gene calls are TRBV7-2 and TRBJ1-6, with 8 bases identical to TRBD1. The read is 3 residues too short to cover the CDR3 end, so that end is filled in from the germline J gene. Germline V gene data show CDR1 as SGHTA and CDR2 as FQGNSA. This CDR3 spans 16 amino acids. Losses at the gene ends were 0 bases for V and 6 bases for J; bases not matched to a gene: 4.

In its sample, this clone was seen many times. Sequencing ends 3 residues short of the CDR3 end; the germline J gene provides the rest. V is TRBV5-1 and J is TRBJ1-3; no clear D. The V and J ends lost 4 bases and 2 bases respectively, with 10 bases between them. The CDR3 runs 14 residues. The germline CDR1 and CDR2 sequences are SGHRS and YFSETQ. The CDR3 sequence is CASSPQQAGNTIYF. Incomplete CDR3 DNA: TGCGCCAGCAGCCCCCAGCAGGCTGGAAACACC.

This clone was detected ten times or more. With the read ending 3 residues before the CDR3 end, the germline J gene is used to fill in that end. This sequence joins TRBV15 and TRBJ2-5; no firm D call. V was clipped by 5 bases and J by 5 bases, with 6 bases between them. Germline assignment: CDR1 LNHNV and CDR2 YYDKDF (reference sequence). The CDR3 contains 11 residues. The CDR3 is CATSARETQYF. The sequenced part of the CDR3 DNA is TGTGCCACCAGCGCAAGGGAGACC.

The table lists this clone with many counts. The missing CDR3 end, 3 residues past where the read stops, is filled in from the germline J gene. The chain employs TRBV19 and TRBJ2-5; 9 bases line up with TRBD1. CDR1 and CDR2 from the germline V gene are LNHDA and SQIVND (reference sequence). The CDR3 runs 15 residues. V dropped 7 bases and J dropped 3; count of bases not matched to a gene: 9. The CDR3 bases that were read are TGTGCCAGTAAGAACTCCGGGACAGGGAAAGAGACC. Its protein is CASKNSGTGKET. The entire CDR3 is CASKNSGTGKETQYF.